The clone carrying this T cell receptor (beta chain) has at least ten counts. The antigen remains unidentified. Individual cDNA molecules in this library carried unique molecular identifiers. A single record per CDR3 protein comes from TCRdb applying MiXCR to the RACE reads. The table includes about 73,000 distinct CDR3 sequences, roughly 8.5% detected once. The sample originates from a study of human T cells and chemical hapten exposure. Study background: Cases of alopecia areata, totalis or universalis occurred in a predominantly female patient group. Notes on the study in general: In comparison with controls, expanded TCRs gave rise to a significantly larger number of large CDR3 similarity clusters.

V lost 5 bases to trimming and J lost 7 bases, with 20 bases between them. The CDR3 covers 15 residues. CDR1 is MNHNY, CDR2 SVGAGI, per germline (reference sequence). Regarding time point: patch test 2, 6 weeks after DPC sensitization. Noted treatment: therapeutic diphenylcyclopropenone sensitization with weekly scalp DPC. The V call is TRBV6-6, the J call TRBJ1-1, with D perhaps matching TRBD1 (5 bases). The sequenced sample was whole blood, obtained in connection with sensitization to the hapten diphenylcyclopropenone (DPC). The sequence came from a woman in her fifties or sixties with alopecia areata. Some clones in this sample may be carry-over from other donors' samples. The CDR3 reads CASSLTRGEHIEAFF. The CDR3 coding sequence is TGTGCCAGCAGTCTCACCCGGGGCGAACATATTGAAGCTTTCTTT.